These 31 T cell receptor beta chains originate from one sample sequenced in a study of T cells in Graves' hyperthyroidism and ophthalmopathy (dated by TCRdb to the late 2010s). Receptor libraries were prepared by multiplex PCR. This sample was sequenced with an Illumina HiSeq 2000. The TCR beta CDR3 regions were amplified from the RNA transcripts. The TCR CDR3 was subjected to a first round of RT-PCR using the HTBI primer set and the Qiagen OneStep RT-PCR kit. Using fastp trimming at Q25 and MiXCR clonotype assembly, TCRdb reanalyzed the public sequencing data and kept in-frame beta chains. A single entry per CDR3 protein holds the most common genes and DNA from its merged rows. The sample profile shows 500,000 to 750,000 distinct CDR3 sequences; less than 20% of them were found once. Approximately 7.4% of the sample comes from the top ten. Sequenced input: blood. These receptor sequences come from a woman younger than 45 with Graves' hyperthyroidism.

This clonotype was seen a few times. The chain employs TRBV10-2 and TRBJ1-5, with 8 positions matching TRBD1. The junction had 4 bases not matched to a gene; V was cut back by 7 bases and J by 5 bases. The CDR3 is made up of 13 amino acids. Germline CDR1 and CDR2: WSHSY and SAAADI. The DNA of the CDR3 is TGCGCCAGCAAACAGGGGGATTATCAGCCCCAGCATTTT. Its translation: CASKQGDYQPQHF.

This rearrangement joins TRBV6-5 to TRBJ2-1, with 8 bases identical to TRBD2. The CDR3 covers 18 residues. Trimming took 0 bases from V and 9 from J; bases not matched to a gene: 16. Germline V gene data show CDR1 as MNHEY and CDR2 as SVGAGI. This CDR3 reads CASSYSLAGGLAGSEQFF. DNA of the CDR3: TGTGCCAGCAGTTACTCGCTCGCTGGGGGGTTAGCGGGGAGTGAGCAGTTCTTC.

The chain uses TRBV20-1 and TRBJ2-1, with D perhaps matching TRBD2 (5 bases). The CDR3 has 12 amino acids. V lost 5 bases to trimming and J lost 9 bases, with 14 bases between them. CDR1 DFQATT and CDR2 SNEGSKA come from the germline V gene (reference sequence). This chain's CDR3 is CSAGGLSREQFF. As DNA, the CDR3 is TGCAGTGCTGGAGGCCTTAGCCGTGAGCAGTTCTTC.

In this sample, this clonotype turned up a few times. The chain couples TRBV19 to TRBJ1-1, with 8 bases that match TRBD1. The CDR3 has 15 amino acids. Germline V lookup: CDR1 LNHDA, CDR2 SQIVND (reference sequence). J was trimmed by 1 base and V by 4 bases; bases with no gene match: 5. The CDR3 sequence: CASSRGGQGNTEAFF. The CDR3 DNA sequence: TGTGCCAGTAGTAGGGGTGGACAGGGGAACACTGAAGCTTTCTTT. Using reference TRBV19 and TRBJ1-1 for the parts outside the CDR3, the full variable domain is DGGITQSPKYLFRKEGQNVTLSCEQNLNHDAMYWYRQDPGQGLRLIYYSQIVNDFQKGDIAEGYSVSREKKESFPLTVTSAQKNPTAFYLCASSRGGQGNTEAFFGQGTRLTVV.

To note about this clonotype: A clone one base away is much larger, so this may be a read error. The CDR3 sequence is CASFGYKGLYNEQYF. The CDR3 DNA sequence: TGTGCCAGCTTTGGGTACAAGGGACTGTACAATGAGCAGTACTTC. The chain joins TRBV27 to TRBJ2-7, with D perhaps TRBD2 (6 bases). The CDR3 loop spans 15 amino acids. Trimming stripped 8 bases from V and 7 bases from J, with 24 bases between. Germline CDR1 reads MNHEY; CDR2 reads SMNVEV (reference sequence).

This clonotype was seen repeatedly, ten times or more. The rearrangement uses TRBV27 and TRBJ1-1; 9 nucleotides align to TRBD1. The germline V gene encodes CDR1 MNHEY and CDR2 SMNVEV (reference sequence). The CDR3 contains 16 residues. V shed 3 bases, J shed 5 bases, and the junction held 10 bases outside the gene matches. The CDR3 sequence: CASSFLVGTGRTEAFF. The CDR3 DNA follows: TGTGCCAGCAGTTTTTTGGTGGGGACAGGGCGGACTGAAGCTTTCTTT.

This clonotype has at least ten counts. The chain joins TRBV7-2 to TRBJ2-7; D not resolved. The CDR3 contains 13 residues. Trimming removed 5 bases at V and 4 bases at J, with 12 bases between. Per the germline V gene, CDR1 is SGHTA and CDR2 is FQGNSA. The CDR3 DNA follows: TGTGCCAGCAGCCCAAGTGGCGGATACGAGCAGTACTTC. Translation gives CASSPSGGYEQYF. The whole variable domain, filled in from reference TRBV7-2 and TRBJ2-7, reads GAGVSQSPSNKVTEKGKDVELRCDPISGHTALYWYRQSLGQGLEFLIYFQGNSAPDKSGLPSDRFSAERTGGSVSTLTIQRTQQEDSAVYLCASSPSGGYEQYFGPGTRLTVT.

Comments on this clonotype: The junction does not match germline at one end; this may be a read error. The chain joins TRBV2 to TRBJ1-1; the D is unclear. Germline V gene data show CDR1 as SNHLY and CDR2 as FYNNEI. The CDR3 runs to 14 residues. The CDR3 nucleotides read TGCGCCAGCAGCCAATCGCATCTGAACACTGAAGCTTTCTTT. Protein sequence: CASSQSHLNTEAFF.

This clonotype was observed many times. This chain joins TRBV6-1 and TRBJ2-7; the match to TRBD2 covers 13 bases. The CDR3 consists of 14 residues. V lost 5 bases to trimming and J lost 6 bases; unmatched junction nucleotides: 4. Germline loops: CDR1 MNHNS, CDR2 SASEGT. CDR3 coding DNA: TGTGCCAGCAGTAAGGGACTAGCGGGGCTCGAGCAGTACTTC. Translated: CASSKGLAGLEQYF.

This clonotype was found many times. At one of its ends the junction is not consistent with the germline gene, which may arise from a read error. The rearrangement uses TRBV30 and TRBJ1-1, with D uncertain. In germline, CDR1 is GTSNPN, CDR2 SVGIG (reference sequence). The CDR3 consists of 12 residues. CDR3 nucleotide sequence: TGTGCATGGAAAAGAATGAACACTGAAGCTTTCTTT. It is translated as CAWKRMNTEAFF.

Ten or more counts support this clonotype. V is TRBV3-1 and J is TRBJ1-6, with unresolved D. Looked up from germline, CDR1 is LGHDT and CDR2 is YNNKEL (reference sequence). Trimming cost V 4 bases and J 9 bases, with 10 bases left between them. This CDR3 is 13 amino acids long. For the CDR3, the DNA is TGTGCCAGCAGCCGGGATAGAAGTTCACCCCTCCACTTT. Encoded protein: CASSRDRSSPLHF.

This clonotype came up a few times. V gene TRBV19 combines with J gene TRBJ1-1; D call uncertain. Trimming removed 8 bases from V and 5 bases from J, with 18 bases in between. The CDR3 runs 14 residues. CDR1 LNHDA and CDR2 SQIVND come from the germline V gene (reference sequence). In nucleotides, the CDR3 is TGTGCCAGTTATTCCGGGTCTCCAAATACTGAAGCTTTCTTT. It encodes CASYSGSPNTEAFF. The complete variable domain, with remaining parts taken from reference TRBV19 and TRBJ1-1, reads DGGITQSPKYLFRKEGQNVTLSCEQNLNHDAMYWYRQDPGQGLRLIYYSQIVNDFQKGDIAEGYSVSREKKESFPLTVTSAQKNPTAFYLCASYSGSPNTEAFFGQGTRLTVV.

The J gene is TRBJ1-4, the V gene TRBV19, with D perhaps TRBD1 (5 bases). The CDR3 spans 17 residues. Trimming took 3 bases from V and 0 from J, leaving 14 bases between them. From germline, CDR1 is LNHDA and CDR2 SQIVND (reference sequence). For the CDR3, the DNA is TGTGCCAGTAGTATCCTGGGCAGGGAGACAACTAATGAAAAACTGTTTTTT. As protein: CASSILGRETTNEKLFF.

There are many counts of this clonotype. This chain joins TRBV12-3 or TRBV12-4 and TRBJ2-7; TRBD2 matches 8 bases. The length of the CDR3 is 16 residues. Trimming at V came to 4 bases and at J to 0 bases, leaving 8 bases not matched to a gene. The CDR3 nucleotides read TGTGCCAGCAGTTCGCCCAGCGGGAGAGGCTCCTACGAGCAGTACTTC. Translating gives CASSSPSGRGSYEQYF.

This chain connects TRBV20-1 to TRBJ2-7; 7 bases map to TRBD2. This CDR3 is 15 amino acids long. The V segment lost 0 bases and the J segment 1 base; nucleotides outside the gene matches: 6. CDR1 DFQATT and CDR2 SNEGSKA come from the germline V gene (reference sequence). CDR3 amino acids: CSARDWRERSYEQYF. Written as DNA, the CDR3 is TGCAGTGCTAGAGATTGGCGGGAGCGGTCCTACGAGCAGTACTTC.

This clonotype was picked up many times. V usage is TRBV7-3 and J usage is TRBJ2-2; D perhaps matches TRBD2 (7 bases). Germline V gene data show CDR1 as SGHTA and CDR2 as FQGTGA. Trimming took 2 bases from V and 4 from J, leaving 14 bases between them. The CDR3 contains 16 residues. CDR3 nucleotides: TGTGCCAGCAGCTTAGGGGGGGCGACTCTCACCGGGGAGCTGTTTTTT. This encodes CASSLGGATLTGELFF. Full variable domain (remainder filled in from reference TRBV7-3 and TRBJ2-2): GAGVSQTPSNKVTEKGKYVELRCDPISGHTALYWYRQSLGQGPEFLIYFQGTGAADDSGLPNDRFFAVRPEGSVSTLKIQRTERGDSAVYLCASSLGGATLTGELFFGEGSRLTVL.

This clonotype was recorded at least ten times. One end of the junction varies from germline; a read error may be responsible. The chain employs TRBV12-3 or TRBV12-4 and TRBJ2-6; possibly TRBD1 for D (5 bases). CDR3 length: 15 residues. Here the CDR3 DNA reads TGTGCCAGCAGTGGGGTCATCACTGGGGCCAACGTCCTGACCTTC. Translation gives CASSGVITGANVLTF.

The table lists this clonotype with many counts. The chain uses TRBV29-1 and TRBJ2-7; 14 positions agree with TRBD2. V lost 7 bases, J lost 6 bases, and 8 bases stayed unmatched. This CDR3 region has 14 residues. Per the germline V gene, CDR1 is SQVTM and CDR2 is ANQGSEA. CDR3 nucleotides: TGCAGCGCCATGGGACTAGCGGGAGAAATCGAGCAGTACTTC. Its translation: CSAMGLAGEIEQYF.

The chain has TRBV5-4 and TRBJ2-1; the D gene is possibly TRBD2 (5 bases). V shed 4 bases and J shed 2 bases, with 16 bases lying between them. CDR3 length: 16 residues. CDR1 and CDR2 (germline): SGHNT, YYREEE (reference sequence). CDR3 protein: CASSPLPSSAYNEQFF. In DNA, the CDR3 is TGTGCCAGCAGCCCCTTGCCTAGCAGCGCCTACAATGAGCAGTTCTTC.

This clonotype was seen a few times. The genes are TRBV4-1 and TRBJ2-7; TRBD2 agrees at 11 bases. There are 15 residues in the CDR3. Germline V gives CDR1 MGHRA, CDR2 YSYEKL. V shed 5 bases and J 4 bases; nucleotides not matched to a gene: 7. The CDR3 coding sequence is TGCGCCAGCAGCACTACTAGCGGGAGAGGATACGAGCAGTACTTC. Its translation is CASSTTSGRGYEQYF.

This clonotype came up many times. The J gene is TRBJ2-5, the V gene TRBV5-1, with 11 bases that match TRBD2. The trim removed 4 bases at V and 2 bases at J, leaving 7 bases unmatched. CDR1 and CDR2 (germline): SGHRS, YFSETQ. The CDR3 is made up of 16 amino acids. The CDR3 is CASSPPTSGNQETQYF. The CDR3 region has the DNA TGCGCCAGCAGCCCACCGACTAGCGGGAATCAAGAGACCCAGTACTTC.

This clonotype was seen many times. The chain joins TRBV20-1 to TRBJ2-1; D possibly corresponds to TRBD1 (5 bases). CDR3 length equals 13 residues. Germline loops: CDR1 DFQATT, CDR2 SNEGSKA (reference sequence). Trimming removed 5 bases from V and 5 bases from J, with 13 bases in between. In DNA, the CDR3 is TGCAGTGCTGGGGATTGGGGCCACAATGAGCAGTTCTTC. It translates to CSAGDWGHNEQFF.

This clonotype was counted many times. CDR3 coding DNA: TGCGCCAGCAGCCTGGGACGTGGGAATGAAAAACTGTTTTTT. This translates into CASSLGRGNEKLFF. This chain connects TRBV5-1 to TRBJ1-4, with a weak D call TRBD1 (5 bases). Trimming left V 4 bases short and J 5 bases short, with 12 bases between. The CDR3 loop spans 14 amino acids. Germline-derived CDR1 and CDR2 are SGHRS and YFSETQ.

This clonotype was detected only a few times. The rearrangement uses TRBV6-1 and TRBJ1-5, with TRBD1 matching 7 bases. CDR3 length: 14 residues. Germline lookup yields CDR1 MNHNS and CDR2 SASEGT. The J segment lost 4 bases and the V segment lost 8 bases, leaving 8 bases of the junction unmatched. The CDR3 region has the DNA TGTGCCAGCCATAGGACAGGCCTTAATCAGCCCCAGCATTTT. Encoded protein: CASHRTGLNQPQHF.

This clonotype showed up many times. The chain recombines TRBV6-1 with TRBJ2-2; D uncertain. Deletions cut 6 bases from V and 5 bases from J, with 10 bases between. The germline gives CDR1 MNHNS, CDR2 SASEGT. This CDR3 region has 13 residues. CDR3 residues: CASSAGWTGELFF. CDR3 bases: TGTGCCAGCAGCGCCGGATGGACCGGGGAGCTGTTTTTT.

This clonotype has at least ten counts. V gene TRBV20-1 combines with J gene TRBJ2-7; D unclear. Germline assignment: CDR1 DFQATT and CDR2 SNEGSKA (reference sequence). Between the trimmed V and J ends, which lost 2 bases and 3 bases, there was a span of 8 bases. This CDR3 spans 12 amino acids. CDR3 region: CSARRTDYEQYF. In DNA, the CDR3 is TGCAGTGCTAGACGCACGGACTACGAGCAGTACTTC.

The chain is built from TRBV9 and TRBJ1-2; D is unclear. V lost 1 base to trimming and J lost 4 bases, with 8 bases between them. This CDR3 has 13 amino acids. Germline V lookup: CDR1 SGDLS, CDR2 YYNGEE. The CDR3 here is CASSVSGTYGYTF. The CDR3 nucleotides are TGTGCCAGCAGCGTATCGGGAACCTATGGCTACACCTTC.

This clonotype was seen at least ten times. This chain connects TRBV12-3 or TRBV12-4 to TRBJ2-7; 11 bases line up with TRBD1. This CDR3 is built from 16 residues. V dropped 4 bases and J dropped 4; count of bases not matched to a gene: 9. CDR3 coding DNA: TGTGCCAGCAGTTCACCCGGGACAGGGGGGAGTTACGAGCAGTACTTC. Translating gives CASSSPGTGGSYEQYF.

The chain is built from TRBV9 and TRBJ2-2, with TRBD1 matching 10 bases. The V gene end was trimmed by 4 bases and the J gene end by 2 bases; junction bases not matched to a gene: 5. Germline V lookup: CDR1 SGDLS, CDR2 YYNGEE. The CDR3 has 16 amino acids. CDR3 nucleotide sequence: TGTGCCAGCAGCACCAGACAGGGGGCAAACACCGGGGAGCTGTTTTTT. Residues: CASSTRQGANTGELFF.

This clonotype has ten or more counts. The chain carries TRBV29-1 and TRBJ2-1; D ambiguous. The V gene's germline CDR1 is SQVTM and CDR2 ANQGSEA. The CDR3 is 12 residues long. Trimming shortened V by 0 bases and J by 6 bases, and 6 bases separated the two germline ends. The CDR3 region is CSVEDPVNEQFF. Here the CDR3 DNA reads TGCAGCGTTGAAGACCCGGTCAATGAGCAGTTCTTC.

This clonotype was counted ten times or more. The chain has TRBV7-9 and TRBJ2-7; D perhaps matches TRBD2 (6 bases). The length of the CDR3 is 15 residues. Germline-derived CDR1 and CDR2 are SEHNR and FQNEAQ (reference sequence). V shed 4 bases and J shed 4 bases, with 17 bases lying between them. The CDR3 here is CASSSPLGGKYEQYF. The DNA of the CDR3 is TGTGCCAGCAGCTCGCCCCTCGGGGGAAAGTACGAGCAGTACTTC.